The entry below describes one T cell receptor (beta chain). Its antigen specificity is not known. No base-level quality is on record; no much larger clone is a single base apart. TCRbeta CDR3 regions were amplified from genomic DNA using the immunoSEQ Assay, a bias-controlled multiplex PCR. The paper's processing steps were these. The number of nucleated cells in each sample was estimated by amplification of reference gene primers within the assay. To quantify the absolute abundance of each unique TCRbeta CDR3 rearrangement, sequence reads were collapsed and filtered. For each sample, productive Simpson clonality was calculated as the square root of Simpson's diversity index across productive rearrangements. This immuneACCESS table, as held by TCRdb, lists in-frame sequences with V and J called but not all clones. Of the missing ones, under half trace to an unresolved V gene in checked studies; the others have no known cause. V and J calls and clone size are copied from that table; D and trimming were computed from the DNA. In all, the sample holds fewer than 250,000 clones, and roughly four fifths of those were seen once. Under 3% of the sample rests with the top ten.

The data derive from a study of blood T cell repertoires in COVID-19 (dated by TCRdb to 2019 to 2021). As for the study more broadly: Samples from collaborators originated in the United States, Italy and Spain and spanned both the acute and convalescent phases of COVID-19. The prospective study material was composed of cDNA or gDNA derived from T cells, B-cell-depleted T cells, or PBMCs. Subjects who had been exposed to COVID-19, were actively infected with it, or had recovered from it provided the deeply sampled blood TCRbeta repertoires that made up the dataset. The repertoires were released in a freely available public database meant as a resource for research on the immune response to SARS-CoV-2. The samples were drawn from the first 160 participants of the ongoing ImmuneRACE study and from over a thousand subjects provided by 6 global collaborators. Sample metadata almost always included a de-identified subject ID, COVID-19 status, age in years and sex. HLA class I and class II types, where available, came from metadata supplied by the sample provider rather than from assay-based typing.

The collaborating institutions used their own protocols to collect whole blood in K2EDTA tubes. Collaborator samples were shipped for TCRbeta analysis as frozen whole blood, isolated PBMCs, or DNA extracted from either sample type. Based on the germline V gene, the CDR1 and CDR2 sequences are SGHTS and YDEGEE. Counted from cysteine to phenylalanine, this CDR3 has 14 amino acids. Just the 42-base CDR3 DNA is kept, in frame starting at base 1. Relative to germline, V is 1 base shorter and J is 0 bases shorter, with 7 bases between their ends. Study-wide conclusions, independent of this receptor: The amount of clinical and demographic metadata varied by source and participant and was provided uncurated.

The chain was built from TRBV5-8 and TRBJ1-1; no D gene can be assigned with confidence. The specimen sequenced was peripheral blood. This TCR was recovered from a woman aged 35 to 49 with active or convalescent COVID-19. CDR3 loop: CASSLMFMNTEAFF. The DNA sequence is TGTGCCAGCAGCTTGATGTTCATGAACACTGAAGCTTTCTTT.